The table lists the clone carrying this TCR beta chain with many counts. The target antigen is unknown. They built TCR cDNA with 5'RACE template switching, a step that put in a universal primer site and UMIs. Each CDR3 protein is one row after TCRdb ran MiXCR on the 5' RACE reads. The table lists some 320,000 distinct CDR3 sequences, about 8.7% of them singletons. This CDR3 contains 16 residues. The germline gives CDR1 SGDLS, CDR2 YYNGEE. Between the trimmed V and J ends, which lost 0 bases and 3 bases, there was a span of 13 bases. This record comes from a study of T cells after yellow fever vaccination. At the level of the study: SMART-Seq v4 Ultra Low Input handled preparation of low-cell-number fractions. General study findings and limits: Weaker in magnitude, the secondary response showed a faster peak on day 5 versus 15.

The chain joins TRBV9 to TRBJ1-5; no definite D call. The starting material was PBMCs, obtained on the day of the first yellow fever vaccination. The receptor was derived from a man between 18 and 29 years old who received the YFV17D yellow fever vaccine. The CDR3 spells CASSVALSPVNQPQHF. CDR3 in DNA: TGTGCCAGCAGCGTAGCTCTCAGCCCAGTCAATCAGCCCCAGCATTTT.